This T cell receptor beta chain was sequenced for a study of control samples from healthy donors and cancer patients. V gave up 5 bases and J gave up 3 bases, with 11 bases separating them. Germline CDR1 and CDR2: LGHDT and YNNKEL (reference sequence). CDR3 length: 14 amino acids. Sequencing used immunoSEQ multiplex PCR; TCRdb keeps in-frame clones, though not all of them. Of some 150,000 clones in the sample, roughly 89% are singletons; the top ten hold over 1.2%. V usage is TRBV3-1 (or the pseudogene TRBV3-2) and J usage is TRBJ1-3; no definite D call. Sequences were obtained from blood. This clonotype was sampled from a woman aged 25 to 39 in good health. CDR3 sequence: CASSFSGVGNTIYF. CDR3 bases: TGTGCCAGCAGCTTCTCCGGGGTTGGAAACACCATATATTTT.